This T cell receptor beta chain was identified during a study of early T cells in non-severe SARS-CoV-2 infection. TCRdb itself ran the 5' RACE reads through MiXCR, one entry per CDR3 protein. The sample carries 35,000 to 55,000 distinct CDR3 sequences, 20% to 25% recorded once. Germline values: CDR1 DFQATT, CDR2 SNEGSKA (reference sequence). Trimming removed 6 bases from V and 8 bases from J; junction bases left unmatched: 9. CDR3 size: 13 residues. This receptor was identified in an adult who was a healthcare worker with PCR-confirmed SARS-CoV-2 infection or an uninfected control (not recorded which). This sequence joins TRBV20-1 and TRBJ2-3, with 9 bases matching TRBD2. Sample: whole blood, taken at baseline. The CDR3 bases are TGCAGTGCGAGGACTAGCGTGAGTGGTACGCAGTATTTT. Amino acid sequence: CSARTSVSGTQYF.